Listed here are 15 T cell receptor beta chains from one sample, sequenced in a study of blood T cell repertoires in COVID-19. Some clones are missing from TCRdb's copy, which holds only in-frame ones; the method was immunoSEQ multiplex PCR. The top ten clones hold 10% of a sample with roughly 300,000 clones, 86% of them seen once. Sequencing was performed on PBMCs or T cells enriched from blood (not recorded which). These receptor sequences come from a woman aged 18-35 years who had recovered from COVID-19.

V gene TRBV7-9 combines with J gene TRBJ2-5, with 7 bases that match TRBD1. This CDR3 has 14 residues. V shed 5 bases, J shed 2 bases, and the junction held 5 bases outside the gene matches. Per germline, CDR1 SEHNR and CDR2 FQNEAQ (reference sequence). CDR3 sequence: CASSRGTEQETQYF. CDR3 DNA: TGTGCCAGCAGCCGAGGGACAGAACAAGAGACCCAGTACTTC.

The V and J genes are TRBV3-1 (or the pseudogene TRBV3-2) and TRBJ1-1; D is unresolved. The CDR3 spans 14 residues. The V gene lost 1 base and the J gene lost 4 bases, with 10 bases spanning the gap. The germline V gene encodes CDR1 LGHDT and CDR2 YNNKEL (reference sequence). The CDR3 DNA reads as TGTGCCAGCAGCCAAGCCGGGGAAAGCACTGAAGCTTTCTTT. Its protein product is CASSQAGESTEAFF.

The CDR3 DNA sequence: TGTGCCAGCAGCTTAGAGGGCTGGTCCGAGCAGTACTTC. Translation gives CASSLEGWSEQYF. The chain combines TRBV11-2 with TRBJ2-7; D remains unclear. CDR3 length: 13 residues. Germline V gives CDR1 SGHAT, CDR2 FQNNGV. V lost 0 bases to trimming and J lost 6 bases, with 9 bases between them.

This clone was detected only a few times. The rearrangement joins TRBV24-1 to TRBJ2-3, with a tentative D call TRBD2 (6 bases). Trimming shortened V by 3 bases and J by 9 bases, and 24 bases separated the two germline ends. This CDR3 region has 17 residues. Per germline, CDR1 KGHDR and CDR2 SFDVKD. The CDR3 spells CATSDMWEAGGKGTQYF. The CDR3 DNA reads as TGTGCCACCAGTGATATGTGGGAGGCAGGAGGAAAGGGAACGCAGTATTTT.

This clone was recorded only once. The J gene is TRBJ1-1, the V gene TRBV14; 7 bases map to TRBD1. This CDR3 contains 14 residues. Germline assignment: CDR1 SGHDN and CDR2 FVKESK. V lost 4 bases to trimming and J lost 4 bases; unmatched junction nucleotides: 6. Written as DNA, the CDR3 is TGTGCCAGCAGCCTAAGGACAGGACGCACTGAAGCTTTCTTT. The encoded protein is CASSLRTGRTEAFF.

A few counts support this clone. This sequence joins TRBV11-1 and TRBJ2-5; D possibly corresponds to TRBD1 (6 bases). Germline loops: CDR1 SGHAT, CDR2 FQDESV (reference sequence). This CDR3 has 16 amino acids. Trimming took off 4 bases at V and 5 bases at J, with 20 bases between the two ends. The CDR3 sequence is CASSSYTGTSGETQYF. Written as DNA, the CDR3 is TGTGCCAGCAGCTCTTACACAGGGACCTCAGGGGAGACCCAGTACTTC.

V and J are TRBV9 and TRBJ2-1, with unresolved D. The CDR3 is made up of 14 amino acids. The germline gives CDR1 SGDLS, CDR2 YYNGEE. V was pared by 0 bases and J by 6 bases, with 10 bases between. This chain's CDR3 is CASSVASVFNEQFF. The CDR3 DNA reads TGTGCCAGCAGCGTAGCGTCGGTCTTCAATGAGCAGTTCTTC.

V usage is TRBV30 and J usage is TRBJ1-1; TRBD1 matches 8 bases. The V gene end was trimmed by 3 bases and the J gene end by 1 base; junction bases not matched to a gene: 10. This CDR3 is built from 16 residues. Germline-derived CDR1 and CDR2 are GTSNPN and SVGIG (reference sequence). This CDR3 is CAWRGLKTGENTEAFF. The CDR3 bases are TGTGCCTGGAGGGGACTTAAGACAGGGGAGAACACTGAAGCTTTCTTT.

V gene TRBV5-4 combines with J gene TRBJ2-1; TRBD1 matches at 9 bases. The CDR3 is made up of 17 amino acids. The germline V gene has CDR1 SGHNT and CDR2 YYREEE (reference sequence). Trimming at V came to 4 bases and at J to 2 bases, leaving 10 bases not matched to a gene. CDR3 sequence (DNA): TGTGCCAGCAGCCCACAGGGGGCATCGGGTACCTACAATGAGCAGTTCTTC. It codes for CASSPQGASGTYNEQFF.

The rearrangement joins TRBV15 to TRBJ2-3, with D unresolved. The CDR3 contains 14 residues. V was trimmed by 3 bases and J by 2 bases, leaving 9 bases between them. The germline CDR1 and CDR2 sequences are LNHNV and YYDKDF (reference sequence). The CDR3 nucleotides are TGTGCCACCAGCAGGGGCCACTTCACAGATACGCAGTATTTT. Encoded protein: CATSRGHFTDTQYF. Complete variable domain (other parts from reference TRBV15 and TRBJ2-3): DAMVIQNPRYQVTQFGKPVTLSCSQTLNHNVMYWYQQKSSQAPKLLFHYYDKDFNNEADTPDNFQSRRPNTSFCFLDIRSPGLGDTAMYLCATSRGHFTDTQYFGPGTRLTVL.

The V call is TRBV30, the J call TRBJ1-2; maybe TRBD1 (6 bases). This CDR3 has 13 residues. The germline V gene has CDR1 GTSNPN and CDR2 SVGIG (reference sequence). Trimming pared 6 bases from V and 5 bases from J, leaving 16 bases between. The CDR3 reads CACQGQYPYGYTF. The CDR3 nucleotides are TGTGCCTGTCAAGGACAGTACCCTTATGGCTACACCTTC.

The count of this clone is one. The chain couples TRBV11-2 to TRBJ2-2, with TRBD2 matching over 7 bases. Germline V gives CDR1 SGHAT, CDR2 FQNNGV. J was trimmed by 2 bases and V by 4 bases; bases with no gene match: 7. The CDR3 is 16 amino acids. The CDR3 reads CASSYAPSGNTGELFF. DNA for the CDR3: TGTGCCAGCAGCTACGCTCCTAGCGGAAACACCGGGGAGCTGTTTTTT.

This chain uses TRBV28 with TRBJ1-5; no clear D. Trimming pared 7 bases from V and 2 bases from J, leaving 18 bases between. This CDR3 has 16 amino acids. Per the germline V gene, CDR1 is MDHEN and CDR2 is SYDVKM. CDR3 bases: TGTGCCAGCATCACCTGGGGAGGTCAGGGCAATCAGCCCCAGCATTTT. Translating gives CASITWGGQGNQPQHF.

The chain has TRBV13 and TRBJ2-1; 13 nucleotides line up with TRBD2. Trimming took 6 bases from V and 9 from J; bases not matched to a gene: 5. CDR3 length: 14 amino acids. Germline CDR1 and CDR2: PRHDT and FYEKMQ (reference sequence). CDR3 region: CASRLAGGHSEQFF. In DNA form, the CDR3 reads TGTGCCAGCAGACTAGCGGGGGGGCATAGTGAGCAGTTCTTC.

J is TRBJ1-5 and V is TRBV19, with 9 bases aligning to TRBD1. Trimming cost V 7 bases and J 4 bases; bases outside gene matches: 5. CDR1 is LNHDA and CDR2 is SQIVND in the germline V gene (reference sequence). The CDR3 length is 14 residues. CDR3 protein: CASTKDRGNQPQHF. CDR3 DNA: TGTGCCAGTACCAAAGACAGGGGGAATCAGCCCCAGCATTTT. The full variable domain, in which reference TRBV19 and TRBJ1-5 provide the parts outside the CDR3, is DGGITQSPKYLFRKEGQNVTLSCEQNLNHDAMYWYRQDPGQGLRLIYYSQIVNDFQKGDIAEGYSVSREKKESFPLTVTSAQKNPTAFYLCASTKDRGNQPQHFGDGTRLSIL.